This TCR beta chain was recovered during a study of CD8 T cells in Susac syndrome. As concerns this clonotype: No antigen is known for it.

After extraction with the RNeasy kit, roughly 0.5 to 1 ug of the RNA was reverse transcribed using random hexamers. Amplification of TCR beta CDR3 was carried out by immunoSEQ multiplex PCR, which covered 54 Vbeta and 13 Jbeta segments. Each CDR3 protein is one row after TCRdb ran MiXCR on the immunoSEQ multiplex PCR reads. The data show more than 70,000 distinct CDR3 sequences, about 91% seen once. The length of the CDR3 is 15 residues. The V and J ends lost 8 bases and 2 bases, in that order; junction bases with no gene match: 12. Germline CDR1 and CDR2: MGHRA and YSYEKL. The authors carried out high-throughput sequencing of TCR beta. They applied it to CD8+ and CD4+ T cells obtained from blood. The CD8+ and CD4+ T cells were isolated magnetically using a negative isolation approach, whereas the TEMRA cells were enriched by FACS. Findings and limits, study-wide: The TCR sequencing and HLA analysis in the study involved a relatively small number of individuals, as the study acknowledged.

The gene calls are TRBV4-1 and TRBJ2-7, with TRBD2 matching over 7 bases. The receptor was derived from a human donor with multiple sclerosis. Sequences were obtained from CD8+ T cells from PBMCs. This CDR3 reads CASSRGEGLAYEQYF. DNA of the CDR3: TGCGCCAGCTCTCGAGGGGAGGGCCTCGCCTACGAGCAGTACTTC.